These 12 T cell receptor beta chains originate from one sample sequenced in a study of siplizumab effects on memory and regulatory T cells. The table came from immunoSEQ multiplex PCR; TCRdb's copy has only in-frame clones and leaves some out. The data show 75,000 to 100,000 clones, 90% to 95% seen once. Specimen: non-Treg CD4+ T cells sorted from blood. These receptors all stem from a human donor in good health.

V is TRBV28 and J is TRBJ2-1; either TRBD1 or TRBD2 may fit D (5 bases each). There are 15 residues in the CDR3. Deletions cut 4 bases from V and 4 bases from J, with 14 bases between. Germline loops: CDR1 MDHEN, CDR2 SYDVKM. CDR3 DNA: TGTGCCAGCAGTTATGGGGGTCTGGGGTACAATGAGCAGTTCTTC. Translated, it gives CASSYGGLGYNEQFF.

The chain employs TRBV19 and TRBJ2-1, with D unresolved. Looked up from germline, CDR1 is LNHDA and CDR2 is SQIVND (reference sequence). The ends were cut back, 5 bases at V and 12 bases at J, with 11 bases in the middle. CDR3 length: 11 residues. As DNA, the CDR3 is TGTGCCAGTAGTGTCCCTAGTCGGCAGTTCTTC. Amino acids: CASSVPSRQFF.

The chain joins TRBV5-1 to TRBJ2-3, with D tentatively TRBD1 (6 bases). Germline CDR1 and CDR2: SGHRS and YFSETQ. The V gene lost 2 bases and the J gene lost 3 bases, with 10 bases spanning the gap. The CDR3 covers 14 residues. CDR3 sequence reads: CASSFLTGTDTQYF. CDR3 nucleotides: TGCGCCAGCAGCTTTCTCACAGGGACAGATACGCAGTATTTT. The full variable domain, completed using reference TRBV5-1 and TRBJ2-3, is KAGVTQTPRYLIKTRGQQVTLSCSPISGHRSVSWYQQTPGQGLQFLFEYFSETQRNKGNFPGRFSGRQFSNSRSEMNVSTLELGDSALYLCASSFLTGTDTQYFGPGTRLTVL.

The gene calls are TRBV28 and TRBJ1-6, with D perhaps TRBD1 (5 bases). Trimming took off 8 bases at V and 4 bases at J, with 15 bases between the two ends. The CDR3 sequence is 15 residues long. Germline CDR1 and CDR2: MDHEN and SYDVKM. The CDR3 nucleotides read TGTGCCAGCCTGGGGGGGACGGTGTATAATTCACCCCTCCACTTT. Its protein product is CASLGGTVYNSPLHF.

The rearrangement uses TRBV14 and TRBJ2-5; D may be TRBD1 (5 bases). This CDR3 spans 16 amino acids. Trimming took off 4 bases at V and 5 bases at J, with 20 bases between the two ends. Germline assignment: CDR1 SGHDN and CDR2 FVKESK. The CDR3 DNA sequence: TGTGCCAGCAGCCTAGCATGGGGCTATCCACGGGAGACCCAGTACTTC. Translated, it gives CASSLAWGYPRETQYF.

A few counts support this clone. The V and J genes are TRBV7-7 and TRBJ2-1; D is unresolved. The length of the CDR3 is 13 residues. Trimming took 10 bases from V and 7 from J, leaving 17 bases between them. Germline assignment: CDR1 SSHAT and CDR2 FNYEAQ (reference sequence). The CDR3 loop reads CATKPGIGNEQFF. DNA for the CDR3: TGTGCCACTAAGCCTGGGATTGGTAATGAGCAGTTCTTC.

The chain employs TRBV21-1 and TRBJ2-5; TRBD1 is the table's D call and was not checked against the DNA. TRBV21-1 is recorded as a pseudogene. This CDR3 region has 17 residues. The CDR3: CASSKDGRGSSGETQYF. The CDR3 DNA follows: TGTGCCAGCAGCAAGGACGGCAGGGGGAGTTCGGGAGAGACCCAGTACTTC.

The rearrangement joins TRBV7-6 to TRBJ2-7; D is unclear. The CDR3 is 11 amino acids. Germline-derived CDR1 and CDR2 are SGHVS and FNYEAQ. V lost 4 bases, J lost 5 bases, and 6 bases lay in between. The CDR3 loop is CASSSSNEQYF. The DNA of the CDR3 is TGTGCCAGCAGCTCCAGCAACGAGCAGTACTTC.

Comment on this clone: This CDR3 is also generated by other DNA sequences in the sample. This sequence joins TRBV28 and TRBJ2-2; D gene unclear. The germline V gene has CDR1 MDHEN and CDR2 SYDVKM. This CDR3 has 11 residues. With 1 base removed from V and 8 bases from J, the gap between germline ends came to 2 bases. This CDR3 is CASSLSGELFF. In DNA form, the CDR3 reads TGTGCCAGCAGTTTATCTGGGGAGCTGTTTTTT.

The chain combines TRBV7-2 with TRBJ1-1; D call uncertain. The V and J ends lost 1 base and 1 base respectively, with 7 bases between them. This CDR3 has 14 residues. Germline assignment: CDR1 SGHTA and CDR2 FQGNSA. The CDR3 region is CASSLEAANTEAFF. CDR3 coding DNA: TGTGCCAGCAGCTTAGAGGCAGCGAACACTGAAGCTTTCTTT.

The chain combines TRBV5-6 with TRBJ2-3; D gene uncertain. Germline V lookup: CDR1 SGHDT, CDR2 YYEEEE. V lost 0 bases to trimming and J lost 1 base, with 3 bases between them. The CDR3 extends over 13 amino acids. The CDR3 loop reads CASSLAGTDTQYF. In nucleotides, the CDR3 is TGTGCCAGCAGCTTGGCGGGCACAGATACGCAGTATTTT. Looking up the rest from reference TRBV5-6 and TRBJ2-3 gives the full variable domain: DAGVTQSPTHLIKTRGQQVTLRCSPKSGHDTVSWYQQALGQGPQFIFQYYEEEERQRGNFPDRFSGHQFPNYSSELNVNALLLGDSALYLCASSLAGTDTQYFGPGTRLTVL.

The V call is TRBV18, the J call TRBJ1-1; 7 bases fit TRBD1. The V and J ends lost 8 bases and 2 bases, in that order; junction bases with no gene match: 8. Germline CDR1 reads KGHSH; CDR2 reads LQKENI. The CDR3 has 14 residues. The CDR3 here is CASTQDRLNTEAFF. The CDR3 DNA reads TGTGCCAGCACTCAGGACAGGCTTAACACTGAAGCTTTCTTT.